These 11 T cell receptor beta chains came from one sample sequenced in a study of blood T cell repertoires in COVID-19. Sequencing used immunoSEQ multiplex PCR; TCRdb keeps in-frame clones, though not all of them. The sample records about 220,000 clones, about three quarters being singletons. The sequencing input was peripheral blood. The receptors originated from a woman in her 70s with acute or convalescent COVID-19.

This clone has a handful of counts. This chain uses TRBV11-2 with TRBJ2-3; D is undetermined. Trimming pared 5 bases from V and 8 bases from J, leaving 14 bases between. The germline CDR1 and CDR2 sequences are SGHAT and FQNNGV. The CDR3 consists of 13 residues. CDR3 sequence: CASSPLVVGTQYF. CDR3 DNA: TGTGCCAGCAGCCCCCTAGTTGTGGGTACGCAGTATTTT.

This clone has only one observation. This chain links TRBV11-1 with TRBJ2-7; 11 bases align to TRBD1. The junction had 2 bases not matched to a gene; V was cut back by 4 bases and J by 6 bases. Per germline, CDR1 SGHAT and CDR2 FQDESV (reference sequence). This CDR3 comprises 13 residues. Here the CDR3 reads CASSYGQGAEQYF. CDR3 DNA: TGTGCCAGCAGCTATGGACAGGGGGCCGAGCAGTACTTC.

J is TRBJ1-2 and V is TRBV2, with 7 bases lining up with TRBD1. Germline assignment: CDR1 SNHLY and CDR2 FYNNEI. V gave up 8 bases and J gave up 4 bases; unmatched junction bases: 13. This CDR3 is built from 15 residues. The CDR3 DNA sequence: TGTGCCAGCGTTCAGGGGGGCGAAGGAGTCTATGGCTACACCTTC. This encodes CASVQGGEGVYGYTF.

J is TRBJ2-5 and V is TRBV4-3; D gene ambiguous. The CDR3 consists of 15 residues. CDR1 is LGHNA and CDR2 is YSLEER in the germline V gene. V lost 0 bases to trimming and J lost 3 bases, with 11 bases between them. This CDR3 is CASSQEGSLEETQYF. The DNA of the CDR3 is TGCGCCAGCAGCCAAGAAGGATCGCTAGAAGAGACCCAGTACTTC.

This rearrangement joins TRBV2 to TRBJ1-6; TRBD1 is a possible D gene (6 bases). CDR1 SNHLY and CDR2 FYNNEI come from the germline V gene. Trimming removed 4 bases at V and 2 bases at J, with 12 bases between. The CDR3 covers 16 residues. The CDR3 region has the DNA TGTGCCAGCAGTGGCGATGGGGGCCCCTATAATTCACCCCTCCACTTT. As protein: CASSGDGGPYNSPLHF.

The V and J genes are TRBV24-1 and TRBJ1-3, with D hard to call. V was pared by 4 bases and J by 0 bases, with 9 bases between. The CDR3 length is 15 residues. Germline CDR1 is KGHDR and CDR2 is SFDVKD. DNA for the CDR3: TGTGCCACCAGTGAAGGACTTTCCTCTGGAAACACCATATATTTT. Protein: CATSEGLSSGNTIYF.

The gene calls are TRBV6-1 and TRBJ2-3, with 12 bases fitting TRBD2. The ends lost 0 bases at V and 5 bases at J; junction bases unmatched: 3. From germline, CDR1 is MNHNS and CDR2 SASEGT. The CDR3 spans 16 residues. The CDR3 bases are TGTGCCAGCAGTGAAGCGTTGACTAGCGGGGGAGATACGCAGTATTTT. Translation gives CASSEALTSGGDTQYF.

This clone was observed a single time. The CDR3 coding sequence is TGCAGTGCCTTATCAGATACGCAGTATTTT. Translated, it gives CSALSDTQYF. The chain couples TRBV20-1 to TRBJ2-3; no definite D call. Trimming cost V 6 bases and J 4 bases, with 5 bases left between them. Germline CDR1 DFQATT, CDR2 SNEGSKA (reference sequence). CDR3 size: 10 residues.

This clone was observed a few times. The gene calls are TRBV24-1 and TRBJ1-2; perhaps TRBD1 as D (6 bases). The length of the CDR3 is 14 residues. V lost 3 bases, J lost 7 bases, and 14 bases lay in between. Looked up from germline, CDR1 is KGHDR and CDR2 is SFDVKD. The CDR3 DNA reads as TGTGCCACCAGTGATCCCCGACAGGACCCTGGCTACACCTTC. It specifies CATSDPRQDPGYTF.

This clone was picked up one time. The chain is built from TRBV29-1 and TRBJ2-3; D perhaps matches TRBD1 (5 bases). Per the germline V gene, CDR1 is SQVTM and CDR2 is ANQGSEA. V was trimmed by 8 bases and J by 6 bases, leaving 9 bases between them. The CDR3 runs to 10 residues. The DNA of the CDR3 is TGCAGCTTCAGGGATGATACGCAGTATTTT. It encodes CSFRDDTQYF.

This rearrangement joins TRBV2 to TRBJ2-7; 10 bases agree with TRBD1. CDR1 is SNHLY, CDR2 FYNNEI, per germline. J lost 4 bases, V lost 7 bases, and 7 bases had no gene match. This CDR3 comprises 14 residues. This chain's CDR3 is CASKGTGERYEQYV. The CDR3 DNA follows: TGTGCCAGCAAGGGGACAGGGGAAAGGTACGAGCAGTACGTC.